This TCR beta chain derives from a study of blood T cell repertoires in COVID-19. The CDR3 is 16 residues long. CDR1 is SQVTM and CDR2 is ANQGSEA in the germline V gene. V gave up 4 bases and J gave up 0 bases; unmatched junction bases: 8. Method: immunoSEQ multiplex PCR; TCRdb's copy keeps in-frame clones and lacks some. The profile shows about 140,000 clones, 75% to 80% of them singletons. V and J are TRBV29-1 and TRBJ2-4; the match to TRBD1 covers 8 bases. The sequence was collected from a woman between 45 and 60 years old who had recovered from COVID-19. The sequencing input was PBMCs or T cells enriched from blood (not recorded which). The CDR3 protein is CSVVGQGALAKNIQYF. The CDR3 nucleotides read TGCAGCGTTGTTGGGCAGGGGGCACTAGCCAAAAACATTCAGTACTTC.